This section outlines one TCR beta chain sequence together with its context. Its antigen is currently unknown. The data originate from a study of shared clonotypes between healthy human individuals. In the study overall: The study enrolled a couple of women and a few men aged 18 to 49.

Study results and limitations: Non-shared clonotypes showed lower generation probabilities than clonotypes common to all four donors.

Using immunoSEQ multiplex PCR, the repertoire was profiled, and TCRdb retains in-frame clones only, with some absent. The top ten hold 1% to 1.5% of the sample, which has around 2,000,000 clones, over 85% seen once. Terminally differentiated effector memory CD45RA+ cells were excluded by CCR7 positive selection of CD45RO-negative cells. V lost 5 bases to trimming and J lost 2 bases; unmatched junction nucleotides: 11. The CDR3 has 18 amino acids. Germline CDR1 LGHNA, CDR2 YSLEER. This chain connects TRBV4-3 to TRBJ2-2, with 10 nucleotides matching TRBD2. Sequenced sample: naive CD8+ T cells sorted from blood. This receptor was obtained from a man younger than 35 in good health. The DNA for the CDR3 is TGCGCCAGCAGCGCATCTAGCGGGAGTAAGGGAAACACCGGGGAGCTGTTTTTT. It is translated as CASSASSGSKGNTGELFF.